Given below is one T cell receptor beta chain in context. Its antigen is currently not known. One base away there is no much larger clone; base qualities are not given. The entry originates in a study of identical twins (dated by TCRdb to between 2015 and 2016). A note on the overall study: The study deep-sequenced TCR alpha and beta repertoires from monozygotic twins, unrelated adults of various ages and cord blood to test whether fetal clonotypes persist. To rule out contamination, the twin experiments were replicated at different times with different library preparation protocols. The full study reports these points: The excess sharing between twins in beta out-of-frame sequences was weaker because fewer shared sequences reduced the signal-to-noise ratio. Conclusions relied on cross-sectional statistical analysis, since the same donors could not be followed over many years. Zero-insertion analyses could be partly confounded by invariant T cells such as MAIT and iNKT, though diverse VJ usage argued against such confounding for most clonotypes. Out-of-frame TCR alpha sharing in monozygotic twins was systematically underestimated by recombination models, whereas sharing between unrelated individuals was in agreement with the recombination models. Fewer insertions were carried by abundant cord blood beta clonotypes, a similar but weaker trend appeared in young adult naive repertoires, and no such trend appeared in memory repertoires. Compared with coincidental sharing between unrelated individuals, out-of-frame TCR alpha sequences shared between twins had an excess of sequences with low generation probability.

All donors were healthy Caucasians. To prepare the library, 5' RACE was applied. Sequenced using an Illumina HiSeq 2000. Template switching introduced a universal primer binding site; the final cDNA contained a unique molecular identifier, enabling accurate counting of TCR cDNA molecules. First-strand cDNA for TCR alpha and beta chains was synthesized from specific primers in the conserved constant-segment region. To control for contamination, every cDNA library was double barcoded, receiving both a SMART-Mk sample barcode and Illumina barcodes. TruSeq adapter sequences and Illumina sample barcodes were added in two successive PCR steps. The TCR alpha and beta cDNA libraries were sequenced on the Illumina HiSeq platform using custom primers. On the study's bioinformatics: Unique molecular identifiers were extracted from raw reads with MiGEC, and CDR3 positions were determined with MiXCR. Recombination models were inferred per individual with the repgenHMM and IGoR tools using an EM algorithm. The tcR package in R was used for shared clonotype analysis, with sharing normalized by the product of cloneset sizes. Out-of-frame nonproductive sequences were analyzed to study raw recombination free of thymic and clonal selection effects. The public reads were run again by TCRdb, first through fastp at Q25 and then through MiXCR, and only productive beta chains were kept. Each entry is one CDR3 protein sequence, shown with its most common DNA and genes. The authors' filters were not applied to this entry. Counted in this sample were around 1.7 million distinct CDR3 sequences; 25% to 35% of them appeared once. 0.27% of the sample belongs to the ten largest clones.

The sequenced sample was cord blood. This receptor was taken from a newborn girl in good health.

The DNA sequence follows: TGTGCCAGCAGCTTCGGTGGGTGGCTAGTTATAGCGGATACGCAGTATTTT. This translates into CASSFGGWLVIADTQYF. The chain joins TRBV27 to TRBJ2-3; a tentative D match to TRBD2 spans 5 bases. CDR1 is given as MNHEY and CDR2 as SMNVEV, both from the germline V gene (reference sequence). Deletion took 6 bases off V and 6 bases off J, with a span of 25 bases between the germline ends. From the cysteine through the phenylalanine, the CDR3 covers 17 amino acids. The kept DNA is CDR3 alone, 51 bases in frame from the first base.